This TCR beta chain was sequenced for a study of T cells in Graves' hyperthyroidism and ophthalmopathy. Whole-study context: At the time of initial diagnosis and before any treatment, peripheral blood was collected.

Each 10 ml fresh peripheral blood draw supplied the PBMCs. The CDR3 totals 15 residues. V lost 3 bases, J lost 6 bases, and 15 bases lay in between. Per germline, CDR1 LNHDA and CDR2 SQIVND (reference sequence). Amplification of TCR beta CDR3 regions used RNA as the template. The TCR CDR3 was amplified in a first-round RT-PCR using the HTBI primer set. TCRdb independently ran MiXCR on the multiplex PCR reads; one entry per CDR3 protein. The sample lists 470,000 or so distinct CDR3 sequences, around 21% occurring once. At least ten counts were recorded for this clonotype. The clonotype was recovered from a man between 18 and 35 years old with Graves' hyperthyroidism. This chain links TRBV19 with TRBJ1-5; weak D call: TRBD1 (6 bases). The sample was blood. CDR3 DNA: TGTGCCAGTAGTATCATAGGGGGGGATCGTCAGCCCCAGCATTTT. It translates to CASSIIGGDRQPQHF.